The present entry profiles one TCR beta chain with its context. Its antigen is as yet unknown. This specimen comes from a study of OX40 agonist ivuxolimab in advanced cancers. For the study at large: Ivuxolimab, an antibody that agonizes OX40 (CD134), was administered to the patients.

General study results and limits: The study found that CD8+ T cells averaged more expanded clones than CD4+. CD4+ and CD8+ blood T cells expanded clonally by week 6 at 0.1 to 3.0 mg/kg.

CDR3 length: 14 amino acids. Per germline, CDR1 SGHTA and CDR2 FQGNSA. Losses at the gene ends were 6 bases for V and 4 bases for J; bases not matched to a gene: 5. Method: immunoSEQ multiplex PCR; TCRdb's copy keeps in-frame clones and lacks some. The repertoire holds approximately 100,000 clones, with approximately 90% as singletons. The V call is TRBV7-2, the J call TRBJ2-2; 7 bases map to TRBD1. This clonotype was obtained from an adult with an advanced solid tumor such as melanoma, head and neck, liver or kidney cancer. The specimen was CD4+ or CD8+ T cells sorted from blood, collected in a trial of the OX40 agonist ivuxolimab. In nucleotides, the CDR3 is TGTGCCAGCAGAGGGGGCGTTGGCACCGGGGAGCTGTTTTTT. Translation gives CASRGGVGTGELFF.